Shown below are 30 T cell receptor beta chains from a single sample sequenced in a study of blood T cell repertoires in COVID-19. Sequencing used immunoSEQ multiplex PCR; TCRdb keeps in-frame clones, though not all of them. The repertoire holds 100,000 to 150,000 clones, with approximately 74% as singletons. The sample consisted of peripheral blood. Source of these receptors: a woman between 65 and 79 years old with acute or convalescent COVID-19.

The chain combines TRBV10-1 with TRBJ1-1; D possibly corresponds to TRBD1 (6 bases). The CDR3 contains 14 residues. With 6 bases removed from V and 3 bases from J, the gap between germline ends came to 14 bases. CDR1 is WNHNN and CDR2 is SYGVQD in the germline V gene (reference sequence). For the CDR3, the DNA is TGCGCCAGCAGAGCCAGGGGTATGTACACTGAAGCTTTCTTT. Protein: CASRARGMYTEAFF.

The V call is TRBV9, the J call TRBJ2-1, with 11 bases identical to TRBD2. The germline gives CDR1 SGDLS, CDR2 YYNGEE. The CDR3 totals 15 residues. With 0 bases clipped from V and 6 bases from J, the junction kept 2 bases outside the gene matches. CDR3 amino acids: CASSVVAGGVNEQFF. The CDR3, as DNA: TGTGCCAGCAGCGTAGTAGCGGGGGGGGTCAATGAGCAGTTCTTC.

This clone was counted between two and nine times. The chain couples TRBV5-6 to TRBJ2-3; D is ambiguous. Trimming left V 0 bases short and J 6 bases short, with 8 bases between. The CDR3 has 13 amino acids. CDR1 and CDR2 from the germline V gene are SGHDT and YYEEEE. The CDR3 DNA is TGTGCCAGCAGCTTGGGAGCCCTGGATACGCAGTATTTT. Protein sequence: CASSLGALDTQYF.

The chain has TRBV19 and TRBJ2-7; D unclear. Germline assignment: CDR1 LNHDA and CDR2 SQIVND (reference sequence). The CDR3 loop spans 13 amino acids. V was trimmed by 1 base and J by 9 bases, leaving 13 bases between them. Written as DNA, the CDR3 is TGTGCCAGTAGTATAGGGCCCCAGTCGCTGCAGTACTTC. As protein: CASSIGPQSLQYF.

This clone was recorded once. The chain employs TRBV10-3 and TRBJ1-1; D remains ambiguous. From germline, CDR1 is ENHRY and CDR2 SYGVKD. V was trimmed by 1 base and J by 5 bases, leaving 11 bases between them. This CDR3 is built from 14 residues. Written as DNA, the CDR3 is TGTGCCATCAGTGAGTTCCGGGGAGATACTGAAGCTTTCTTT. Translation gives CAISEFRGDTEAFF.

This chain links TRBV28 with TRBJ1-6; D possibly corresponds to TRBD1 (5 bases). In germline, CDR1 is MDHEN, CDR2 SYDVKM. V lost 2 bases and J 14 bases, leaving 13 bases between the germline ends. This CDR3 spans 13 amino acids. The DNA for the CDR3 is TGTGCCAGCAGTTTACCAGGGAAATGGGCCCTCCACTTT. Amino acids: CASSLPGKWALHF. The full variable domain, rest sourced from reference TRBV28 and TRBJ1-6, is DVKVTQSSRYLVKRTGEKVFLECVQDMDHENMFWYRQDPGLGLRLIYFSYDVKMKEKGDIPEGYSVSREKKERFSLILESASTNQTSMYLCASSLPGKWALHFGNGTRLTVT.

CDR3 residues: CASSLSYSYNEQFF. CDR3 nucleotides: TGTGCCAGCAGTTTATCCTACTCCTACAATGAGCAGTTCTTC. The chain carries TRBV28 and TRBJ2-1; unclear D gene. The V end was cut by 1 base, the J end by 0 bases, with 4 bases between. There are 14 residues in the CDR3. Germline-derived CDR1 and CDR2 are MDHEN and SYDVKM.

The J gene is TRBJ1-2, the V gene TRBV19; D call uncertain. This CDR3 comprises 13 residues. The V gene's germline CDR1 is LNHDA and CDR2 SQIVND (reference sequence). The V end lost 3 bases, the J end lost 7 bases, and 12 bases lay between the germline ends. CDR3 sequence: CASSMGSSGGYTF. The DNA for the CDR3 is TGTGCCAGTAGTATGGGGAGTAGTGGTGGCTACACCTTC.

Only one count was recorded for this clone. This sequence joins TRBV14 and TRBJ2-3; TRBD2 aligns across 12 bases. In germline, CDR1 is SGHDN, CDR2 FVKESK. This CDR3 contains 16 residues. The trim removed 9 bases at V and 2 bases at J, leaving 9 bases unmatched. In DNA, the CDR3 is TGTGCCAGTAGCAACCGACTAGCGGGGGCCACAGATACGCAGTATTTT. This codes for CASSNRLAGATDTQYF. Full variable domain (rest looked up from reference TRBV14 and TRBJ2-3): EAGVTQFPSHSVIEKGQTVTLRCDPISGHDNLYWYRRVMGKEIKFLLHFVKESKQDESGMPNNRFLAERTGGTYSTLKVQPAELEDSGVYFCASSNRLAGATDTQYFGPGTRLTVL.

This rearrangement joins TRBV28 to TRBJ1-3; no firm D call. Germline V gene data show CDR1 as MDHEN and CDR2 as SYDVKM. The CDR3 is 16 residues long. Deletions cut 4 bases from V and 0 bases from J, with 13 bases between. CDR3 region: CASSSVGGASGNTIYF. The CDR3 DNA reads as TGTGCCAGCAGTTCAGTTGGCGGTGCCTCTGGAAACACCATATATTTT. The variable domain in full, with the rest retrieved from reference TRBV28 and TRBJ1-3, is DVKVTQSSRYLVKRTGEKVFLECVQDMDHENMFWYRQDPGLGLRLIYFSYDVKMKEKGDIPEGYSVSREKKERFSLILESASTNQTSMYLCASSSVGGASGNTIYFGEGSWLTVV.

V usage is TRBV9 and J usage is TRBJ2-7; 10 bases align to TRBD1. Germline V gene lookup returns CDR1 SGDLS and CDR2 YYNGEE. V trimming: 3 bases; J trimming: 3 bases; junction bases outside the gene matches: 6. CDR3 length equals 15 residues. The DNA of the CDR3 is TGTGCCAGCAGCGGAGGGACAGGGGTTGGCTACGAGCAGTACTTC. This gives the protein CASSGGTGVGYEQYF.

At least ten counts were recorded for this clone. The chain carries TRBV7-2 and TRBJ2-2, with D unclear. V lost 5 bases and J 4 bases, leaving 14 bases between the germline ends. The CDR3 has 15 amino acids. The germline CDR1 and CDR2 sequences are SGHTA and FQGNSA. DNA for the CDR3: TGTGCCAGCAGCCAACGTACTAAGGTCACCGGGGAGCTGTTTTTT. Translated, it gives CASSQRTKVTGELFF. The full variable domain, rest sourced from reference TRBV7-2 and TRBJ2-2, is GAGVSQSPSNKVTEKGKDVELRCDPISGHTALYWYRQSLGQGLEFLIYFQGNSAPDKSGLPSDRFSAERTGGSVSTLTIQRTQQEDSAVYLCASSQRTKVTGELFFGEGSRLTVL.

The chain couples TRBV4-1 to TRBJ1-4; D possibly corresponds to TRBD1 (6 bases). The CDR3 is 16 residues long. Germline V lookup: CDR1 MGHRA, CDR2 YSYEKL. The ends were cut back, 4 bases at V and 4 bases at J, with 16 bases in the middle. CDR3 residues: CASSRRSQGNNEKLFF. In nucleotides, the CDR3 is TGCGCCAGCAGCCGCCGAAGCCAGGGGAATAATGAAAAACTGTTTTTT.

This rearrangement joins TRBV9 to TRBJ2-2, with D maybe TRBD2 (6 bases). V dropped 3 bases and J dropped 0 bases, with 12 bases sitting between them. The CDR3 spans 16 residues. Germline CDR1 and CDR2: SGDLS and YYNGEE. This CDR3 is CASSASGGTNTGELFF. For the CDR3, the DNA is TGTGCCAGCAGCGCCTCCGGGGGTACGAACACCGGGGAGCTGTTTTTT.

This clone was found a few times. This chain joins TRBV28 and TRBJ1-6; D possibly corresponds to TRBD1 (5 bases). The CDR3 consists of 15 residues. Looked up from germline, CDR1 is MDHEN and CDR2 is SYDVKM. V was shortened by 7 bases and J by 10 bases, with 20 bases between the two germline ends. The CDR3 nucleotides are TGTGCCAGCAAGACGACCGGGACTCTCCGATCACCCCTCCACTTT. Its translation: CASKTTGTLRSPLHF.

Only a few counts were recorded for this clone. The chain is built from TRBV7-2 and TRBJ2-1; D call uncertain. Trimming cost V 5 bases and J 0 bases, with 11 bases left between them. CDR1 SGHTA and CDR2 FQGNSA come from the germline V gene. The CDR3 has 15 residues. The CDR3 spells CASSPQSSSYNEQFF. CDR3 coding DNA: TGTGCCAGCAGCCCCCAATCGAGCTCCTACAATGAGCAGTTCTTC.

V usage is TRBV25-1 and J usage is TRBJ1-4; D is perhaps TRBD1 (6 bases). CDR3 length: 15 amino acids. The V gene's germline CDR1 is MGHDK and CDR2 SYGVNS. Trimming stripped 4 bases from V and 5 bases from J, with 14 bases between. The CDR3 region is CASSGLRGGNEKLFF. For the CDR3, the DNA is TGTGCCAGCAGTGGGCTCAGGGGTGGGAATGAAAAACTGTTTTTT. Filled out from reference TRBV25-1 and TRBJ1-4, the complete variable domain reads EADIYQTPRYLVIGTGKKITLECSQTMGHDKMYWYQQDPGMELHLIHYSYGVNSTEKGDLSSESTVSRIRTEHFPLTLESARPSHTSQYLCASSGLRGGNEKLFFGSGTQLSVL.

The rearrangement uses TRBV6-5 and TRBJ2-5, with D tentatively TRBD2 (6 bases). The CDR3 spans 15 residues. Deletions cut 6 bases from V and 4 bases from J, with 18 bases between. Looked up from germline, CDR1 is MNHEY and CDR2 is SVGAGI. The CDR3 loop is CASSPSDGGGETQYF. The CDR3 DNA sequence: TGTGCCAGCAGCCCATCCGATGGGGGAGGAGAGACCCAGTACTTC.

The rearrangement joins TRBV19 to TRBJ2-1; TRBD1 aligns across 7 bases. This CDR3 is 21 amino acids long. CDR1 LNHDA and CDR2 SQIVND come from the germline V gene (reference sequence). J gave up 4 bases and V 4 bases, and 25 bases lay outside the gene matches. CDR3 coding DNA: TGTGCCAGTAGTAACGATTTATTCAGGGATCTCCGGGACAGCGGTTACAATGAGCAGTTCTTC. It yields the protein CASSNDLFRDLRDSGYNEQFF.

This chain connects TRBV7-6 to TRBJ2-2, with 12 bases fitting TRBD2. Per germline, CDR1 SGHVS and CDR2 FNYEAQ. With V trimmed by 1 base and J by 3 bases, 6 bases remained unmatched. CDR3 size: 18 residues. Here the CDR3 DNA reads TGTGCCAGCAGCTTAGGACTAGCGGGGGCCGGGGACACCGGGGAGCTGTTTTTT. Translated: CASSLGLAGAGDTGELFF.

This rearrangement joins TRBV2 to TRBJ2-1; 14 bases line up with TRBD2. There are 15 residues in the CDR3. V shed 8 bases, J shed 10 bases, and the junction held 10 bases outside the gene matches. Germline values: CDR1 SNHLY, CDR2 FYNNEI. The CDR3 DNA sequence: TGTGCCAGCGCATGGGGACTAGCGGGAGTAGGGGAGCAGTTCTTC. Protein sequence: CASAWGLAGVGEQFF.

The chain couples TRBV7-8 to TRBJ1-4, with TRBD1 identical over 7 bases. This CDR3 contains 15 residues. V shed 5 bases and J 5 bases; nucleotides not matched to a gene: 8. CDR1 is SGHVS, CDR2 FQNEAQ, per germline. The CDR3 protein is CASSQGGRINEKLFF. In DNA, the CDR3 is TGTGCCAGCAGCCAGGGGGGGAGGATCAATGAAAAACTGTTTTTT.

CDR3 in DNA: TGTGCCAGCAGTTCCACCACAGGGTATCTCCCTTACGAGCAGTACTTC. Residues: CASSSTTGYLPYEQYF. This sequence joins TRBV2 and TRBJ2-7; D is possibly TRBD1 (6 bases). CDR1 is SNHLY and CDR2 is FYNNEI in the germline V gene. This CDR3 has 16 residues. V shed 5 bases and J shed 4 bases, with 21 bases lying between them.

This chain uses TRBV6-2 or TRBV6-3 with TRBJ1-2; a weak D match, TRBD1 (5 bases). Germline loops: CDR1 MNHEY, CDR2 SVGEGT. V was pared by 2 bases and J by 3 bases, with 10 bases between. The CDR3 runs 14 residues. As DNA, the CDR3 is TGTGCCAGCAGTTACAATGGGGCCGACTATGGCTACACCTTC. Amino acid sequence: CASSYNGADYGYTF.

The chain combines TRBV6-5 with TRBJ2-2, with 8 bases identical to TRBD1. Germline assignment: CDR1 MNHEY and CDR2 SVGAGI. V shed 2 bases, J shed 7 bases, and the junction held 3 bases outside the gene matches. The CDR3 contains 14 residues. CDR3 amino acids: CASSYQTGGGELFF. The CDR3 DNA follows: TGTGCCAGCAGTTACCAAACAGGGGGCGGGGAGCTGTTTTTT.

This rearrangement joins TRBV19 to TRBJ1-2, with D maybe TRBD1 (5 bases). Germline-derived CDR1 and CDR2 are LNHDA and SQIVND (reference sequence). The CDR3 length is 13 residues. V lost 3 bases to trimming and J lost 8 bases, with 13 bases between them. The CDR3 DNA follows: TGTGCCAGTAGTATCCCAAGAACAGGAGGCTACACCTTC. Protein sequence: CASSIPRTGGYTF.

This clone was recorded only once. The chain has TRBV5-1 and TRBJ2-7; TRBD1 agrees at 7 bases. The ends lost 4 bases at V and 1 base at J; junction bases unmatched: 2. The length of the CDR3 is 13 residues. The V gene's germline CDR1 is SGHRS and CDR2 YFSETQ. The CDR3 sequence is CASSRDRSYEQYF. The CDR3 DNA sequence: TGCGCCAGCAGCCGGGACAGATCCTACGAGCAGTACTTC.

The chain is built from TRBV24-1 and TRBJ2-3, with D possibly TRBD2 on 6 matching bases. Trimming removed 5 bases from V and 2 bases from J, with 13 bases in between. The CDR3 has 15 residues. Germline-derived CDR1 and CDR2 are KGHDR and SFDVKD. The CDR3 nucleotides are TGTGCCACCAGTGGGGGGGTGGGGTTCACAGATACGCAGTATTTT. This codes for CATSGGVGFTDTQYF.

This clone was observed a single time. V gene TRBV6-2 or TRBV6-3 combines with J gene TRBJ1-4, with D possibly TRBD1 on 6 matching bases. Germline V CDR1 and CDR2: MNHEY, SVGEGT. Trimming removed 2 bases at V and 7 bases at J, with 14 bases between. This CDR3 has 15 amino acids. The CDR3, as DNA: TGTGCCAGCAGTTACCTGGACACCAGGGGTGAAAAACTGTTTTTT. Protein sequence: CASSYLDTRGEKLFF.

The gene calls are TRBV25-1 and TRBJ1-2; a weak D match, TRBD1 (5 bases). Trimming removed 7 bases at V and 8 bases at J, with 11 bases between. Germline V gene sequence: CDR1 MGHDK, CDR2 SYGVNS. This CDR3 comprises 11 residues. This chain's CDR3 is CASKAGHGYTF. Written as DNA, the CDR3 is TGTGCCAGCAAGGCAGGGCACGGCTACACCTTC.